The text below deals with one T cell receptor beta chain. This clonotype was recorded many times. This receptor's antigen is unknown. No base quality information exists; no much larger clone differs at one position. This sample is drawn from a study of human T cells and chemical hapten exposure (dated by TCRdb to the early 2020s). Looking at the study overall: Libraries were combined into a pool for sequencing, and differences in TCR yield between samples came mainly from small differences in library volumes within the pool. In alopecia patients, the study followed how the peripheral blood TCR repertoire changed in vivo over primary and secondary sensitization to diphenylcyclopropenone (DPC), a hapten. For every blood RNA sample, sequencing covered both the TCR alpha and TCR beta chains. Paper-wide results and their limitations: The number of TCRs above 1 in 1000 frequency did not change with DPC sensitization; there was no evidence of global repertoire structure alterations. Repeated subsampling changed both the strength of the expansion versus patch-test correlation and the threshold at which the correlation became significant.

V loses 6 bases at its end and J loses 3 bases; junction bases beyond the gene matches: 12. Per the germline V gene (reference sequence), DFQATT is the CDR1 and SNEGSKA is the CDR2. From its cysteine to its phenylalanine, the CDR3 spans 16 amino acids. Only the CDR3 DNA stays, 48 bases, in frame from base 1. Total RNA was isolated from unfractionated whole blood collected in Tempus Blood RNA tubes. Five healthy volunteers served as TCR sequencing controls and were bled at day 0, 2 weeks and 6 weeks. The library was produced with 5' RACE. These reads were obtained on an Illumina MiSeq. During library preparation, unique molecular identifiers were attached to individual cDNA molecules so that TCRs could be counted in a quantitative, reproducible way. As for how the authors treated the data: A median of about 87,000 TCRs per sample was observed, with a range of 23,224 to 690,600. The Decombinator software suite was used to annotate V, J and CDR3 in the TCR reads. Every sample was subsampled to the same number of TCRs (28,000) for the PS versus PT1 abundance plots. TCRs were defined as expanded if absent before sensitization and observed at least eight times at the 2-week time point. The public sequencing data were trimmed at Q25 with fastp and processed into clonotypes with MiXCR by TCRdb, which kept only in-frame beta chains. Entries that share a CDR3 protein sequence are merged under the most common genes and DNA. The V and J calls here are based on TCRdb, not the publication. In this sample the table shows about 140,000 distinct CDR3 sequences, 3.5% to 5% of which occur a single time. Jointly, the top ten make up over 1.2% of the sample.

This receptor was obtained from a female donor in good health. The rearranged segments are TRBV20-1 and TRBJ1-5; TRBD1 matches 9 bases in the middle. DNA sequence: TGCAGTGCCCGGGACAGGGTGAGGTCTTACAATCAGCCCCAGCATTTT. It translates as CSARDRVRSYNQPQHF.